This is a list of T cell receptor beta chains from one sample in a study of T cells in localized non-small cell lung cancer. Libraries were prepared by immunoSEQ multiplex PCR; TCRdb keeps only in-frame clonotypes and omits some of them. Found here are under 7,000 clones, roughly 87% of them singletons; the top ten hold roughly 16%. Source: peripheral blood, taken before any cancer treatment. The origin of the receptors is a male donor aged 60 or older with stage I lung adenocarcinoma. CDR3s include the opening cysteine and the closing phenylalanine or tryptophan. The order of the fields is D gene, J gene, clone size, V gene, CDR3 protein, CDR3 DNA. The D gene is left open where the match is weak. The size entry is marked missing in some rows and otherwise reads once, few, many or a size class.

D: TRBD1
J: TRBJ1-2
size: .
V: TRBV5-1
CDR3: CASSWQGQGGDGYTF
DNA: TGCGCCAGCAGCTGGCAAGGGCAGGGGGGAGATGGCTACACCTTC

D: .
J: TRBJ2-7
size: .
V: TRBV6-1
CDR3: CASSRQDGGYEQYF
DNA: TGTGCCAGCAGTAGACAGGACGGTGGCTACGAGCAGTACTTC

D: .
J: TRBJ1-2
size: .
V: TRBV5-1
CDR3: CASSQKGQAGYGYTF
DNA: TGCGCCAGCAGTCAAAAAGGGCAAGCGGGGTATGGCTACACCTTC

D: .
J: TRBJ1-2
size: .
V: TRBV9
CDR3: CASSVISVSGYTF
DNA: TGTGCCAGCAGCGTAATATCCGTAAGTGGCTACACCTTC

D: TRBD1
J: TRBJ2-4
size: few
V: TRBV5-5
CDR3: CASSGDRVGAKNIQYF
DNA: TGTGCCAGCAGCGGGGACAGGGTGGGCGCCAAAAACATTCAGTACTTC

D: .
J: TRBJ1-1
size: .
V: TRBV11-2
CDR3: CASSLQVNTEAFF
DNA: TGTGCCAGCAGCTTACAGGTTAACACTGAAGCTTTCTTT

D: .
J: TRBJ1-5
size: .
V: TRBV30
CDR3: CAWSVGQHRGPQHF
DNA: TGTGCCTGGAGTGTAGGACAGCACCGGGGGCCCCAGCATTTT

D: .
J: TRBJ1-5
size: .
V: TRBV27
CDR3: CASGGIGNQPQHF
DNA: TGTGCCAGTGGGGGGATTGGCAATCAGCCCCAGCATTTT

D: .
J: TRBJ2-3
size: .
V: TRBV6-5
CDR3: CASSYSRRVTDTQYF
DNA: TGTGCCAGCAGTTACTCGAGACGGGTCACAGATACGCAGTATTTT

D: .
J: TRBJ2-2
size: .
V: TRBV19
CDR3: CASSIRRNTGELFF
DNA: TGTGCCAGTAGTATACGGCGCAACACCGGGGAGCTGTTTTTT

D: TRBD2
J: TRBJ2-5
size: .
V: TRBV7-9
CDR3: CASSSRTSGYQETQYF
DNA: TGTGCCAGCAGCTCCCGGACTAGCGGGTACCAAGAGACCCAGTACTTC

D: .
J: TRBJ1-3
size: .
V: TRBV5-1
CDR3: CASTLIQGPSPGTIYF
DNA: TGCGCCAGCACCCTTATACAGGGACCATCCCCGGGCACCATATATTTT

D: .
J: TRBJ2-1
size: .
V: TRBV30
CDR3: CAWSNMPGEQFF
DNA: TGTGCCTGGAGTAATATGCCGGGGGAGCAGTTCTTC

D: TRBD1
J: TRBJ1-5
size: .
V: TRBV6-1
CDR3: CASTATGLFAQPQHF
DNA: TGTGCCAGCACTGCGACAGGGCTTTTTGCTCAGCCCCAGCATTTT

D: .
J: TRBJ2-5
size: few
V: TRBV6-1
CDR3: CASRGGDRGQPQYF
DNA: TGTGCCAGCAGGGGGGGGGACAGAGGCCAGCCCCAGTACTTC

D: TRBD2
J: TRBJ2-1
size: .
V: TRBV7-6
CDR3: CASSLFTSGGANEQFF
DNA: TGTGCCAGCAGCTTGTTCACTAGCGGGGGGGCCAATGAGCAGTTCTTC

D: .
J: TRBJ1-2
size: .
V: TRBV19
CDR3: CASSINAGYGGYTF
DNA: TGTGCCAGTAGTATAAATGCGGGATATGGTGGCTACACCTTC

D: .
J: TRBJ1-1
size: .
V: TRBV5-4
CDR3: CASSIQGRTEAFF
DNA: TGTGCCAGCAGCATTCAGGGGCGGACTGAAGCTTTCTTT

D: .
J: TRBJ1-1
size: few
V: TRBV2
CDR3: CASSEVPGPEAFF
DNA: TGTGCCAGCAGTGAAGTTCCGGGACCTGAAGCTTTCTTT

D: .
J: TRBJ2-4
size: .
V: TRBV5-1
CDR3: CASSLAGSKNIQYF
DNA: TGCGCCAGCAGCTTGGCCGGCAGCAAAAACATTCAGTACTTC

D: TRBD2
J: TRBJ2-7
size: .
V: TRBV2
CDR3: CASRPVSAGRSYEQYF
DNA: TGTGCCAGCAGGCCGGTATCCGCCGGGAGGTCCTACGAGCAGTACTTC

D: TRBD1
J: TRBJ1-2
size: few
V: TRBV10-1
CDR3: CASSESQGNGYTF
DNA: TGCGCCAGCAGTGAGTCACAGGGGAACGGCTACACCTTC

D: TRBD2
J: TRBJ2-5
size: .
V: TRBV2
CDR3: CASQELAGSMETQYF
DNA: TGTGCCAGCCAGGAACTAGCGGGATCAATGGAGACCCAGTACTTC

D: TRBD1
J: TRBJ2-2
size: .
V: TRBV19
CDR3: CASSIRTGGNTGELFF
DNA: TGTGCCAGTAGTATTCGGACAGGGGGGAACACCGGGGAGCTGTTTTTT

D: .
J: TRBJ1-3
size: .
V: TRBV25-1
CDR3: CASTEWSGAGNTIYF
DNA: TGTGCCAGCACCGAATGGTCTGGGGCCGGAAACACCATATATTTT